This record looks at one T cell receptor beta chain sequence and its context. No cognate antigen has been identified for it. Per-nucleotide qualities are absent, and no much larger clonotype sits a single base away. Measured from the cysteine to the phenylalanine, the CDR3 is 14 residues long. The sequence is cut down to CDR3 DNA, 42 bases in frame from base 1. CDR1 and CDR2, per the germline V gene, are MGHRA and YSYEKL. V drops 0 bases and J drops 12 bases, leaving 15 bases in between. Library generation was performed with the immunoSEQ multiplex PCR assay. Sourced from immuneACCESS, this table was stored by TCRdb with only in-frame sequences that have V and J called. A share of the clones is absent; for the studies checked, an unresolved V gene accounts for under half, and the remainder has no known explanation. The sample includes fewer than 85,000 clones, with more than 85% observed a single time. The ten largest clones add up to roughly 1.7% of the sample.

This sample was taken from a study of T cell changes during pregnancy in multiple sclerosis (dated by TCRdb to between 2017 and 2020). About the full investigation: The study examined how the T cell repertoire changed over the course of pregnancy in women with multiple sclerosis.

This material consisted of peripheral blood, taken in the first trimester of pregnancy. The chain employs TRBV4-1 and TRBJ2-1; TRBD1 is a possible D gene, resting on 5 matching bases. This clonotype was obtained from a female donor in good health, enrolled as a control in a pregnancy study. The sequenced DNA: TGCGCCAGCAGCCAAGATCGTCCGGACACTGGGCAGTTCTTC. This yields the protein CASSQDRPDTGQFF.